One TCR beta chain is described in this entry. Which antigen it targets is not known. Base qualities are not provided; no much larger clone lies one nucleotide away. This sample was included in a study of type 1 regulatory T cells (dated by TCRdb to 2020 to 2023). General notes on the study: An in vitro protocol by which a Tr1-enriched, alloantigen-specific CD4 T cell product named T-allo10 was generated was characterized in the study. T-allo10 was being tested clinically in patients with hematological malignancies who were undergoing allogeneic hematopoietic stem cell transplantation. General conclusions and limits of the study: Tr1 cells showed a more restricted TCR repertoire than non-Tr1 cells, which the study interpreted as alloantigen-induced clonal expansion.

TCRdb lists the instrument as Illumina MiSeq. TCRdb took the public reads, trimmed them with fastp at Q25, ran MiXCR for clone calling and kept in-frame beta chains. When rows share a CDR3 protein, they turn into one entry using the most common DNA and genes. The sample profile shows roughly 62,000 distinct CDR3 sequences; 62% of them were found once. The ten top clones hold approximately 2% of the sample. In the germline V gene, CDR1 corresponds to SGHTA and CDR2 to FQGTGA. Trimming takes 8 bases off V and 2 bases off J; junction bases not matched to a gene: 7. From the cysteine through the phenylalanine, the CDR3 covers 16 amino acids. Kept here is only the CDR3 DNA, which spans 48 bases and is read in frame from base 1.

The sequencing sample was made of cultured non-Tr1 T cells, either the whole culture or a sorted T cell fraction (not recorded which). The cell subset or site tag for this specimen amounts to: non-Tr1 population from the T-allo10 product. This sequence was found in a human donor in good health. The sequence is built from TRBV7-3 and TRBJ2-2; 11 nucleotides in the junction match TRBD1. The CDR3 loop reads CASGPGQGANTGELFF. In nucleotides, the sequence is TGTGCCAGCGGACCCGGACAGGGGGCAAACACCGGGGAGCTGTTTTTT. Extended through the reference TRBV7-3 and TRBJ2-2 proteins, this CDR3 yields the full variable domain: GAGVSQTPSNKVTEKGKYVELRCDPISGHTALYWYRQSLGQGPEFLIYFQGTGAADDSGLPNDRFFAVRPEGSVSTLKIQRTERGDSAVYLCASGPGQGANTGELFFGEGSRLTVL.